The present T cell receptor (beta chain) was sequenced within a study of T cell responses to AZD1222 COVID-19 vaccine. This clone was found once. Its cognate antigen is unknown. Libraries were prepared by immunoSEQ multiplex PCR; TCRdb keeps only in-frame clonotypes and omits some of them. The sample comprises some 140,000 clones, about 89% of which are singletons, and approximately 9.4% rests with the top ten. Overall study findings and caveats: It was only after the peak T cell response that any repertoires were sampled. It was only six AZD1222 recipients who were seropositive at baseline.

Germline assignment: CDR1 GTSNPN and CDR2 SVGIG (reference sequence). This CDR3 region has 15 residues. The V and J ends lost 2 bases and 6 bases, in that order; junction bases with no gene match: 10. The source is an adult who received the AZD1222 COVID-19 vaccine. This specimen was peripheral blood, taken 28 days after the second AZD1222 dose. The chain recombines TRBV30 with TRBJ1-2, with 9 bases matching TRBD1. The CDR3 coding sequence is TGTGCCTGGAGTTCCGGGACAGGGCGATACGATGGCTACACCTTC. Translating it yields CAWSSGTGRYDGYTF.